This T cell receptor beta chain was sequenced during a study of T cell repertoires in cytomegalovirus infection. This clonotype was seen repeatedly, ten times or more. Its antigen is still unknown. TCRdb called the reads again in MiXCR, with one record for every CDR3 protein. The repertoire holds about 130,000 distinct CDR3 sequences, roughly 32% seen once, with 45% to 55% in the top ten. The material was CD8+ T cells from cultured PBMCs, obtained from culture after CMV antigen stimulation. The source of this sequence is a human donor in good health (CMV status not recorded). Some clones in this sample may be carry-over from other donors' samples.

The CDR3 bases are TGTGCCAGCAGTTTATACAGGGATATGAACACTGAAGCTTTCTTT. This codes for CASSLYRDMNTEAFF. This chain connects TRBV27 to TRBJ1-1; D perhaps matches TRBD1 (6 bases). The CDR3 contains 15 residues. The germline V and J ends were trimmed by 1 base and 0 bases, with 9 bases remaining between them. Germline V gene sequence: CDR1 MNHEY, CDR2 SMNVEV (reference sequence).